This TCR beta chain was sequenced for a study of graft-versus-host responses after intestinal transplantation. Study-wide context: Following induction with anti-thymocyte globulin, all recipients were given tacrolimus and steroids for about three years. Study-wide results and limits: Recipient marrow held GvH clones, some first seen in ileum or blood.

The protocol was immunoSEQ multiplex PCR, while the TCRdb copy is restricted to in-frame clones and leaves out a portion. The sample includes about 71,000 clones, 90% of them seen just once. The V end lost 1 base, the J end lost 5 bases, and 14 bases lay between the germline ends. CDR3 length: 16 residues. Germline V gene lookup returns CDR1 MDHEN and CDR2 SYDVKM. About this clone: The antigen remains undetermined.

The genes are TRBV28 and TRBJ2-2; D uncertain. This TCR came from a human donor who received an intestinal transplant. The sequencing used unstimulated CD8+ T cells sorted from spleen or lymph node cells, collected before intestinal transplant. In DNA, the CDR3 is TGTGCCAGCAGTTTATCCCCCACGTCGAGGACCGGGGAGCTGTTTTTT. Translation gives CASSLSPTSRTGELFF.